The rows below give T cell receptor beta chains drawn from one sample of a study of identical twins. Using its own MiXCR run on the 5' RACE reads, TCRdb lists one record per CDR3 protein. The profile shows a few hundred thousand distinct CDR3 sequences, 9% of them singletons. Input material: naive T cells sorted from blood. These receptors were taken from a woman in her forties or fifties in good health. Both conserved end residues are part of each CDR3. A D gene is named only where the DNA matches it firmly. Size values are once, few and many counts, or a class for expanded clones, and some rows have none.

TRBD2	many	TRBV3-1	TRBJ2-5	CASRTSGVRETQYF	TGTGCCAGCAGGACTAGCGGGGTCCGGGAGACCCAGTACTTC
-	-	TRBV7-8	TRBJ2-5	CASSLRHRGQAETQYF	TGTGCCAGCAGCTTAAGGCACCGGGGCCAGGCCGAGACCCAGTACTTC
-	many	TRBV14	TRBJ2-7	CASSQVPYEQYF	TGTGCCAGCAGCCAAGTACCCTACGAGCAGTACTTC
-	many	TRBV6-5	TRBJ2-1	CATAGQNYNEQFF	TGTGCCACCGCGGGACAGAACTACAATGAGCAGTTCTTC
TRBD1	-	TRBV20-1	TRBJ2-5	CSAVRDRGKTQYF	TGCAGTGCAGTCCGGGACAGGGGAAAGACCCAGTACTTC
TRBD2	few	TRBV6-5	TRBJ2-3	CASSRPGLVSPDTQYF	TGTGCCAGCAGCCGTCCGGGACTAGTCTCCCCAGATACGCAGTATTTT
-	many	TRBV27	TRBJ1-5	CASSLMALSNQPQHF	TGTGCCAGCAGTTTAATGGCCCTTAGCAATCAGCCCCAGCATTTT
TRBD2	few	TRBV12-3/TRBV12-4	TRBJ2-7	CASSSSGRREQYF	TGTGCCAGCAGTTCTAGCGGGAGGCGCGAGCAGTACTTC
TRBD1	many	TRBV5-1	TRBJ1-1	CASTETGARATEAFF	TGCGCCAGCACCGAGACAGGGGCGAGGGCCACTGAAGCTTTCTTT
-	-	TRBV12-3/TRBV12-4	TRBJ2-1	CASVQSSYNEQFF	TGTGCCAGCGTACAGAGCTCCTACAATGAGCAGTTCTTC
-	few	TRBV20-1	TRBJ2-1	CSASRPGFNNEQFF	TGCAGTGCTAGTAGGCCGGGGTTTAACAATGAGCAGTTCTTC
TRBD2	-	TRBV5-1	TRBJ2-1	CASSDVPGGPGEQFF	TGCGCCAGCAGCGACGTTCCGGGAGGGCCGGGTGAGCAGTTCTTC
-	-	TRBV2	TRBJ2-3	CARSTGPTDTQYF	TGTGCCAGATCTACAGGACCCACAGATACGCAGTATTTT
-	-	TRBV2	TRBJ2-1	CASSEAINSEQFF	TGTGCCAGCAGTGAAGCAATTAATAGTGAGCAGTTCTTC
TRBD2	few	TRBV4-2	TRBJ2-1	CASSQDRLAGSNEQFF	TGTGCCAGCAGCCAAGATAGGCTAGCGGGAAGCAATGAGCAGTTCTTC
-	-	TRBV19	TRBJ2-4	CASSVRDGKNIQYF	TGTGCCAGTAGTGTACGGGACGGCAAAAACATTCAGTACTTC
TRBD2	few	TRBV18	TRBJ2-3	CASSPQTSGTTDTQYF	TGTGCCAGCTCACCCCAAACTAGCGGGACCACAGATACGCAGTATTTT
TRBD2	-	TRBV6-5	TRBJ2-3	CASQSLAGGTDTQYF	TGTGCCAGCCAGTCACTAGCGGGAGGCACAGATACGCAGTATTTT
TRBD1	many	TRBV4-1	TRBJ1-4	CASSPRTQGTNEKLFF	TGCGCCAGCAGCCCGAGAACACAGGGGACTAATGAAAAACTGTTTTTT
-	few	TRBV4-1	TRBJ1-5	CASSHEDGAGQPQHF	TGCGCCAGCAGCCATGAGGACGGGGCTGGGCAGCCCCAGCATTTT
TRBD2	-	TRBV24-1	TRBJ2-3	CATSLAGGADTQYF	TGTGCCACCAGCCTAGCGGGAGGGGCAGATACGCAGTATTTT
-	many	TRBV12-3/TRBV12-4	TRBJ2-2	CASSLLDRANTGELFF	TGTGCCAGCAGTTTATTGGACAGAGCGAACACCGGGGAGCTGTTTTTT
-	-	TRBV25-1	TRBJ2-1	CASLQQTDNEQFF	TGTGCCAGCTTACAGCAAACCGACAATGAGCAGTTCTTC
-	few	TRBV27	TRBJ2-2	CASSLQLLAGELFF	TGTGCCAGCAGTTTACAGCTTTTGGCCGGGGAGCTGTTTTTT
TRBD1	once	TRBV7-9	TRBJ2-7	CASSAVGGGFIYEQYF	TGTGCCAGCAGCGCCGTAGGGGGCGGATTTATCTACGAGCAGTACTTC
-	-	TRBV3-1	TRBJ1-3	CASSQIPPGISSGNTIYF	TGTGCCAGCAGCCAAATTCCGCCGGGCATCAGCTCTGGAAACACCATATATTTT
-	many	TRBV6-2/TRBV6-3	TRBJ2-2	CASSLLYSANTGELFF	TGTGCCAGCAGTTTGCTCTACAGCGCGAACACCGGGGAGCTGTTTTTT
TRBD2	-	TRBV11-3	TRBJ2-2	CAGVGGLWSGELFF	TGTGCCGGTGTGGGAGGGCTTTGGTCCGGGGAGCTGTTTTTT
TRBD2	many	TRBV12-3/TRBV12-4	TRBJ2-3	CASSFPSGSGDTQYF	TGTGCCAGCAGTTTTCCCAGCGGGAGTGGAGATACGCAGTATTTT
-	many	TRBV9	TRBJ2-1	CASSARDNEQFF	TGTGCCAGCAGCGCCAGAGACAATGAGCAGTTCTTC
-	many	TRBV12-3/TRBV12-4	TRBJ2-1	CASRLSSSYNEQFF	TGTGCCAGCAGGCTCTCGAGCTCCTACAATGAGCAGTTCTTC
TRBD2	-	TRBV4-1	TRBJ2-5	CASSQVWTSRETQYF	TGCGCCAGCAGCCAAGTCTGGACTAGTCGGGAGACCCAGTACTTC
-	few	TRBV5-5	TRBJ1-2	CASSSDSIYGYTF	TGTGCCAGCAGCTCCGACAGTATCTATGGCTACACCTTC
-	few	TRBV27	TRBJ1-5	CASSFDTPSDNQPQHF	TGTGCCAGCAGTTTCGACACCCCTTCGGACAATCAGCCCCAGCATTTT
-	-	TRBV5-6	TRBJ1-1	CASSPIGALEAFF	TGTGCCAGCAGCCCTATCGGGGCCCTAGAAGCTTTCTTT
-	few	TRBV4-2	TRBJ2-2	CASRSLPGGGELFF	TGTGCCAGCAGAAGCCTCCCCGGGGGCGGGGAGCTGTTTTTT
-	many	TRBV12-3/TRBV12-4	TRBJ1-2	CASSLGQVYGYTF	TGTGCCAGCAGTTTAGGTCAGGTCTATGGCTACACCTTC
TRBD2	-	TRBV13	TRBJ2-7	CASSINLAGTYEQYF	TGTGCCAGCAGCATCAACCTAGCGGGCACCTACGAGCAGTACTTC
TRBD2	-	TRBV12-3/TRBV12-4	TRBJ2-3	CASSLSLAGTDTQYF	TGTGCCAGCAGTTTGAGCCTAGCGGGTACAGATACGCAGTATTTT
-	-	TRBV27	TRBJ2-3	CASSPRSPDTQYF	TGTGCCAGCAGTCCAAGAAGTCCAGATACGCAGTATTTT
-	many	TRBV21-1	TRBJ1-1	CASSKKDRGKPEAFF	TGTGCCAGCAGCAAAAAGGACAGGGGGAAGCCTGAAGCTTTCTTT
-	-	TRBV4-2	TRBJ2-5	CASSQGGTFETQYF	TGTGCCAGCAGCCAGGGCGGGACGTTTGAGACCCAGTACTTC
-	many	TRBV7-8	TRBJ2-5	CASSPYRTVQETQYF	TGTGCCAGCAGCCCCTACAGGACTGTCCAAGAGACCCAGTACTTC
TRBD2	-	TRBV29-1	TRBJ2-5	CSVEGTSGETQYF	TGCAGCGTTGAGGGGACTAGCGGAGAGACCCAGTACTTC
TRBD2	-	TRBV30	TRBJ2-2	CAWAGLAGAGELFF	TGTGCCTGGGCGGGACTAGCGGGAGCCGGGGAGCTGTTTTTT
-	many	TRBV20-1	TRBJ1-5	CSALTGGRNQPQHF	TGCAGTGCCCTGACAGGAGGCCGCAATCAGCCCCAGCATTTT
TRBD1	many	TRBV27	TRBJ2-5	CASSTSGTGRGETQYF	TGTGCCAGCAGTACCTCCGGGACAGGCCGCGGGGAGACCCAGTACTTC
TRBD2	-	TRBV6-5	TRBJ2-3	CASSYRVGTSGPGGASTDTQYF	TGTGCCAGCAGTTACCGCGTAGGCACTAGCGGGCCAGGGGGTGCTAGCACAGATACGCAGTATTTT
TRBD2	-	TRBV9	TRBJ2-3	CASSVRWEGRDTDTQYF	TGTGCCAGCAGCGTCCGATGGGAGGGCCGTGACACAGATACGCAGTATTTT
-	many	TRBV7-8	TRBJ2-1	CASSFRLGSYNEQFF	TGTGCCAGCAGCTTCAGACTGGGCTCCTACAATGAGCAGTTCTTC
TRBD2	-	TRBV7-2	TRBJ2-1	CASSLEPTGLAGGDYNEQFF	TGTGCCAGCAGCTTGGAACCGACGGGACTAGCGGGAGGAGACTACAATGAGCAGTTCTTC
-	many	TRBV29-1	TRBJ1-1	CSVEEGEKAFF	TGCAGCGTTGAAGAGGGAGAAAAAGCTTTCTTT
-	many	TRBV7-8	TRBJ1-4	CASSFGSEKLFF	TGTGCCAGCAGCTTTGGTAGCGAAAAACTGTTTTTT
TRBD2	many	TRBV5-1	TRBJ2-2	CASSSLAGVAGELFF	TGCGCCAGCAGCTCTTTGGCGGGAGTTGCCGGGGAGCTGTTTTTT
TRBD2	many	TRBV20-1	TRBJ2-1	CSASLGTSGTDEQFF	TGCAGTGCTAGTTTGGGGACTAGCGGGACTGATGAGCAGTTCTTC
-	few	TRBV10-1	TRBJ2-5	CASSESGVETQYF	TGCGCCAGCAGTGAGTCCGGGGTAGAGACCCAGTACTTC
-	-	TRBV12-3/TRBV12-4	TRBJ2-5	CASSLNGAGTGETQYF	TGTGCCAGCAGTTTAAATGGGGCGGGAACTGGTGAGACCCAGTACTTC
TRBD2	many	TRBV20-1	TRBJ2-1	CSARDFGLAGGPGNEQFF	TGCAGTGCTAGAGATTTCGGACTAGCGGGAGGGCCCGGCAATGAGCAGTTCTTC